This TCR beta chain was sequenced in a study of beta chain features in type 1 diabetes. Findings and limits, study-wide: Type 1 diabetes patients had VDJ junctions that carried fewer insertions and more deletions. Shortening of TCRB CDR3s, moderate but significant, appeared in all four CD4+ subsets of Type 1 diabetes patients.

This clone was counted between two and nine times. What it binds is unknown. The study reverse transcribed the entire isolated RNA, so it sequenced expressed TCRB transcripts. TCRdb's copy holds only in-frame clones and misses some; the assay was immunoSEQ multiplex PCR. The sample shows about 620,000 clones, roughly 15% of them seen only once. V was trimmed by 2 bases and J by 0 bases, leaving 10 bases between them. The length of the CDR3 is 15 residues. Per germline, CDR1 ENHRY and CDR2 SYGVKD. Specimen: naive CD4+ T cells from blood. The rearrangement uses TRBV10-3 and TRBJ1-1; maybe TRBD1 (6 bases). This clonotype originated in a man younger than 30 in good health. In DNA, the CDR3 is TGTGCCATCAGTGAGAGGGGGGTTATGAACACTGAAGCTTTCTTT. Amino acid sequence: CAISERGVMNTEAFF.